This T cell receptor beta chain was captured by sequencing in a study of OX40 agonist ivuxolimab in advanced cancers. As for the study in general: Patients received ivuxolimab, an intravenous treatment, every 2 weeks at 0.01 to 10 mg/kg. Study-level points and caveats: Within 6 weeks, CD4+ and CD8+ blood T cells expanded clonally at 0.1 to 3.0 mg/kg.

Sequenced by immunoSEQ multiplex PCR; TCRdb stores in-frame clones only, minus some. The sample carries 70,000 to 80,000 clones, 85% recorded once. This clone has only one observation. The antigen is undetermined. The V end was cut by 0 bases, the J end by 11 bases, with 17 bases between. The CDR3 has 14 residues. Germline V lookup: CDR1 SGHDT, CDR2 YYEEEE. This sequence originates from an adult with an advanced solid tumor such as melanoma, head and neck, liver or kidney cancer. The V gene is TRBV5-6, the J gene TRBJ1-1; D possibly corresponds to TRBD1 (5 bases). This specimen consisted of CD4+ or CD8+ T cells sorted from blood, obtained in a trial of the OX40 agonist ivuxolimab. Here the CDR3 DNA reads TGTGCCAGCAGCTTGGGCAGGATGATCTGGGGGGCTTTCTTT. Translating gives CASSLGRMIWGAFF.